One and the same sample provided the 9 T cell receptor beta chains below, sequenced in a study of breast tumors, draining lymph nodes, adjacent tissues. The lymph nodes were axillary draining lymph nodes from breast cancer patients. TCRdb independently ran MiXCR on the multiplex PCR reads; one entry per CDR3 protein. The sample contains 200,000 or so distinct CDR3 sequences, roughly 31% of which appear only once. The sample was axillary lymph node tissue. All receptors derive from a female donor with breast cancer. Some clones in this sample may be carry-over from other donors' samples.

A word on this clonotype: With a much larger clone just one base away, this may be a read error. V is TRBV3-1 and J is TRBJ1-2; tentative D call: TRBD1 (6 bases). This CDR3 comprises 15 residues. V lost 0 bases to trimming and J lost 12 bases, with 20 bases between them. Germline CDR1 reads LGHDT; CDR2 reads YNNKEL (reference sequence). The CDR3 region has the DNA TGTGCCAGCAGCCAAGATGGGGGACCAGCGACAGGCCACACCTTC. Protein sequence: CASSQDGGPATGHTF.

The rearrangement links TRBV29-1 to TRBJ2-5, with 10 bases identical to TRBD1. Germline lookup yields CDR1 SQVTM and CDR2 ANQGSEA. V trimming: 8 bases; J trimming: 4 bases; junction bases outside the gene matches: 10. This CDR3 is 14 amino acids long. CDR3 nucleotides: TGCAGCTTGGTTGGGACAGGGGCTGGAGAGACCCAGTACTTC. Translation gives CSLVGTGAGETQYF.

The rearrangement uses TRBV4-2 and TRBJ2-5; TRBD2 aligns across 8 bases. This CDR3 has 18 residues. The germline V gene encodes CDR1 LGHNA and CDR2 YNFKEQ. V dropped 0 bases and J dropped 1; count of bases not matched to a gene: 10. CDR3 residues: CASSQDGLSGGRQETQYF. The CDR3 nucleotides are TGTGCCAGCAGCCAAGATGGGTTAAGCGGGGGCCGCCAAGAGACCCAGTACTTC.

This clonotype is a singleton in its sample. In DNA form, the CDR3 reads TGTGACAGTAGCTCCTATAATTCACCCCTCCACTTT. Translated: CDSSSYNSPLHF. V is TRBV7-8 and J is TRBJ1-6; no clear D. The CDR3 is made up of 12 amino acids. CDR1 and CDR2 (germline): SGHVS, FQNEAQ.

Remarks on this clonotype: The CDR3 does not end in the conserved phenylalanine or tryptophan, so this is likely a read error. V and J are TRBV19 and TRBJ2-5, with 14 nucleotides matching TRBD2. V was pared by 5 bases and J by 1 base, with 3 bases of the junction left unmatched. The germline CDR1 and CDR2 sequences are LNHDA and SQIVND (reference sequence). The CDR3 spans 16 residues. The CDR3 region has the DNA TGTGCCAGTAGTCTCGGGACTAGCGGGGGCCAAGAGACCCAGTACTCC. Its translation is CASSLGTSGGQETQYS.

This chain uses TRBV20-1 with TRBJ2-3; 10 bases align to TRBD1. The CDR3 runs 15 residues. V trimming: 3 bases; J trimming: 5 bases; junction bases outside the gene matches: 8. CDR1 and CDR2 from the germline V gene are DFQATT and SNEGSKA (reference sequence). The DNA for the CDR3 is TGCAGTGCTAGCTCCCCGGGACAGGGGAAAGATACGCAGTATTTT. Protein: CSASSPGQGKDTQYF.

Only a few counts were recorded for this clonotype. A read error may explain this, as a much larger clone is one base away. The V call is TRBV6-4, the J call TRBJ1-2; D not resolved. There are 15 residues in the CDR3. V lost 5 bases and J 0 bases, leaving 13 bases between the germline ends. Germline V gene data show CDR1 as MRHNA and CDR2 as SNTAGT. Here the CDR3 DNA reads TGTGCCAGCAGTCACGAGGCAGGTCCTAACTATGGCTACACCTTC. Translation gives CASSHEAGPNYGYTF.

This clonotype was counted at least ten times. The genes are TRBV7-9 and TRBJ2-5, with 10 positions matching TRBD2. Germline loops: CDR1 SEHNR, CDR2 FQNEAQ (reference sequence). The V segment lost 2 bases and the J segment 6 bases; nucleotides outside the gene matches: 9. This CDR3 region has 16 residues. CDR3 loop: CASSLRRASGRQTQYF. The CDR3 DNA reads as TGTGCCAGCAGCTTAAGGAGGGCTAGCGGGAGACAGACCCAGTACTTC.

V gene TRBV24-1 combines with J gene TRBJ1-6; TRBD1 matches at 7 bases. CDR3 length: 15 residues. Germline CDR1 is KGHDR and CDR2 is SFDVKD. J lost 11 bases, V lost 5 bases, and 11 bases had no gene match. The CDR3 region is CATSARDSREAPLHF. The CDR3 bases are TGTGCCACCAGTGCACGGGACAGTCGAGAGGCACCCCTCCACTTT.